This note documents a single T cell receptor beta chain sequence. Its cognate antigen is unknown. The sample belongs to a study of CXCR3-negative and CXCR3-positive naive CD8 T cells. Germline loops: CDR1 SQVTM, CDR2 ANQGSEA. The CDR3 runs to 13 residues. Study results and caveats: Within a donor, both naive subsets shared TRBV-TRBJ usage, unlike memory cells.

The libraries of TRB cDNA were prepared using 5' RACE with UMI labels. TCRdb reanalyzed the 5' RACE reads, giving one entry per CDR3 protein sequence and no DNA. The clone table shows 8,000 or so distinct CDR3 sequences, with the ten largest holding 1.8%. Sequences were obtained from naive CXCR3- CD8+ T cells from blood. Subset here: CD45RO-CCR7+CD27+CD95- naive CD8+ T cells lacking CXCR3 (TNR3-). This chain joins TRBV29-1 and TRBJ2-1; TCRdb names TRBD2, which stays unverified in the absence of DNA. The source is a human donor in good health. Some clones in this sample may be carry-over from other donors' samples. CDR3: CSVEAGVWNEQFF.